Below, one T cell receptor beta chain is given with its context. Its cognate antigen is unknown. The source of the sample is a study of regulatory dendritic cells for organ transplantation. Study at large: Regulatory dendritic cells were monocyte-derived, receiving vitamin D3 on days 0 and 4 and IL-10 on day 4. Day 6 dendritic cell cultures were stimulated with LPS.

The CDR3 covers 17 residues. V dropped 3 bases and J dropped 3; count of bases not matched to a gene: 5. Germline V gives CDR1 KGHSH, CDR2 LQKENI. Allogeneic regulatory or mature dendritic cells were co-cultured for roughly five days with CFSE-labeled sorted T cells at 1:10. Broader study findings: Between individuals, the alloreactive memory CD8+ T cell pool differed considerably. Memory CD8+ T cells were the most oligoclonal; naive cells were highly diverse.

The data were produced by immunoSEQ multiplex PCR, yet TCRdb's version contains in-frame clones alone and is incomplete. The sample holds about 10,000 clones, 65% seen once. This sequence was found in a human donor in good health. This chain links TRBV18 with TRBJ2-2; 12 nucleotides agree with TRBD2. Sequences were obtained from naive CD4+ T cells from blood cultured with dendritic cells. Sample subset: CD45RA+ naive T cells. The CDR3 here is CASSPLTSGGYTGELFF. The CDR3 coding sequence is TGTGCCAGCTCACCGTTGACTAGCGGGGGCTACACCGGGGAGCTGTTTTTT. The complete variable domain, with remaining parts taken from reference TRBV18 and TRBJ2-2, reads NAGVMQNPRHLVRRRGQEARLRCSPMKGHSHVYWYRQLPEEGLKFMVYLQKENIIDESGMPKERFSAEFPKEGPSILRIQQVVRGDSAAYFCASSPLTSGGYTGELFFGEGSRLTVL.